These 12 T cell receptor beta chains share one sample of origin, sequenced in a study of blood T cell repertoires in COVID-19. Profiled with immunoSEQ multiplex PCR; TCRdb holds only in-frame clones, not every one. Of around 260,000 clones listed, about 89% were seen once; the top ten hold about 0.8%. The sequenced sample consisted of peripheral blood. The receptors derive from a man aged 25 to 40 with acute or convalescent COVID-19.

This clone was detected a few times. This chain joins TRBV5-4 and TRBJ2-2; D perhaps matches TRBD1 (6 bases). The CDR3 loop spans 13 amino acids. Germline CDR1 and CDR2: SGHNT and YYREEE (reference sequence). V was cut by 5 bases and J by 5 bases, with 10 bases left in between. CDR3 residues: CASREQGTGELFF. The CDR3 coding sequence is TGTGCCAGCAGAGAGCAGGGGACCGGGGAGCTGTTTTTT.

The V call is TRBV3-1 (or the pseudogene TRBV3-2), the J call TRBJ2-7; perhaps TRBD1 as D (7 bases). In germline, CDR1 is LGHDT, CDR2 YNNKEL (reference sequence). The CDR3 sequence is 14 residues long. V shed 4 bases and J shed 3 bases, with 13 bases lying between them. CDR3 amino acids: CASSRGDSYYEQYF. The CDR3 nucleotides read TGTGCCAGCAGCCGGGGGGACAGTTACTACGAGCAGTACTTC.

The V gene is TRBV9, the J gene TRBJ2-5; 9 bases are a match to TRBD2. Germline CDR1 SGDLS, CDR2 YYNGEE. There are 16 residues in the CDR3. The ends lost 3 bases at V and 4 bases at J; junction bases unmatched: 10. As DNA, the CDR3 is TGTGCCAGCAGCGCCGACCTAGCGGGGAGGGGAGAGACCCAGTACTTC. Translation: CASSADLAGRGETQYF. Filled out from reference TRBV9 and TRBJ2-5, the complete variable domain reads DSGVTQTPKHLITATGQRVTLRCSPRSGDLSVYWYQQSLDQGLQFLIQYYNGEERAKGNILERFSAQQFPDLHSELNLSSLELGDSALYFCASSADLAGRGETQYFGPGTRLLVL.

The chain recombines TRBV5-1 with TRBJ2-2; D possibly corresponds to TRBD1 (5 bases). Looked up from germline, CDR1 is SGHRS and CDR2 is YFSETQ. The V end was cut by 4 bases, the J end by 1 base, with 14 bases between. The CDR3 sequence is 16 residues long. CDR3 region: CASSHLNQGNTGELFF. The CDR3 region has the DNA TGCGCCAGCAGCCATCTCAATCAGGGGAACACCGGGGAGCTGTTTTTT. The complete variable domain, with remaining parts taken from reference TRBV5-1 and TRBJ2-2, reads KAGVTQTPRYLIKTRGQQVTLSCSPISGHRSVSWYQQTPGQGLQFLFEYFSETQRNKGNFPGRFSGRQFSNSRSEMNVSTLELGDSALYLCASSHLNQGNTGELFFGEGSRLTVL.

The chain recombines TRBV14 with TRBJ2-2, with 7 bases identical to TRBD1. The germline V gene encodes CDR1 SGHDN and CDR2 FVKESK. CDR3 length equals 15 residues. After removal of 4 bases from V and 10 bases from J, the junction contained 12 bases not matched to a gene. The CDR3, as DNA: TGTGCCAGCAGCCCTATAGGGGACAGCAGGTTGGAGCTGTTTTTT. Its translation is CASSPIGDSRLELFF. Together with reference TRBV14 and TRBJ2-2, the CDR3 gives the full variable domain: EAGVTQFPSHSVIEKGQTVTLRCDPISGHDNLYWYRRVMGKEIKFLLHFVKESKQDESGMPNNRFLAERTGGTYSTLKVQPAELEDSGVYFCASSPIGDSRLELFFGEGSRLTVL.

V and J are TRBV6-6 and TRBJ2-7; TRBD1 aligns across 10 bases. The germline V gene has CDR1 MNHNY and CDR2 SVGAGI (reference sequence). V was pared by 5 bases and J by 5 bases, with 15 bases of the junction left unmatched. The CDR3 is 17 amino acids. CDR3 in amino acids: CASSLPRAGQGFHEQYF. CDR3 bases: TGTGCCAGCAGTCTCCCACGGGCGGGACAGGGGTTCCACGAGCAGTACTTC.

This clone occurred once. This chain connects TRBV7-8 to TRBJ2-1, with D possibly being TRBD1 (6 bases). The CDR3 sequence is 16 residues long. V lost 1 base, J lost 1 base, and 11 bases lay in between. CDR1 and CDR2 from the germline V gene are SGHVS and FQNEAQ. The CDR3 region has the DNA TGTGCCAGCAGCTTAGACAGGGTGCGTTCCTACAATGAGCAGTTCTTC. It encodes CASSLDRVRSYNEQFF.

This clone has a handful of counts. This chain joins TRBV11-3 and TRBJ1-6, with no clear D. Germline CDR1 and CDR2: SGHNT and YENEEA. This CDR3 comprises 14 residues. The ends were cut back, 1 base at V and 8 bases at J, with 9 bases in the middle. CDR3 region: CASSLGAADSPLHF. CDR3 DNA: TGTGCCAGCAGCTTAGGTGCCGCGGATTCACCCCTCCACTTT.

The chain links TRBV5-8 to TRBJ1-5; D not certain. The germline gives CDR1 SGHTS, CDR2 YDEGEE. This CDR3 region has 14 residues. Trimming cost V 2 bases and J 4 bases, with 10 bases left between them. The CDR3 spells CASSFDGGNQPQHF. Here the CDR3 DNA reads TGTGCCAGCAGCTTTGATGGAGGAAATCAGCCCCAGCATTTT.

The rearrangement joins TRBV5-4 to TRBJ1-2, with TRBD1 identical over 10 bases. Per germline, CDR1 SGHNT and CDR2 YYREEE (reference sequence). The CDR3 runs to 13 residues. V shed 4 bases, J shed 8 bases, and the junction held 5 bases outside the gene matches. The CDR3 loop is CASSPGTGAGYTF. In DNA form, the CDR3 reads TGTGCCAGCAGCCCCGGGACAGGGGCCGGCTACACCTTC.

The chain employs TRBV29-1 and TRBJ1-2; D is perhaps TRBD1 (5 bases). CDR1 is SQVTM and CDR2 is ANQGSEA in the germline V gene. Trimming took off 1 base at V and 1 base at J, with 7 bases between the two ends. The CDR3 extends over 13 amino acids. The CDR3 is CSVEGQGNYGYTF. As DNA, the CDR3 is TGCAGCGTTGAAGGGCAGGGTAACTATGGCTACACCTTC.

V gene TRBV7-6 combines with J gene TRBJ2-5; a weak D match, TRBD2 (6 bases). The germline V gene encodes CDR1 SGHVS and CDR2 FNYEAQ. V was cut by 3 bases and J by 5 bases, with 16 bases left in between. The CDR3 is 15 residues long. CDR3 DNA sequence: TGTGCCAGCAGCTTTGCGGGACTGGGATCGGAGACCCAGTACTTC. It specifies CASSFAGLGSETQYF.